This is a list of T cell receptor beta chains from one sample in a study of blood T cells in healthy people across ages. TCRdb reprocessed the 5' RACE reads with MiXCR, giving one entry per CDR3 protein. The table records 700,000 or so distinct CDR3 sequences, about 24% of them present only once. Source material: blood. The receptors were gathered from a man aged 65 to 85 in good health. Each CDR3 is given with its conserved first and last residue. D genes are given only for firm matches. Part of the rows lack a size; the others show once, few, many or a class for expanded clones.

clone_size j_call v_call d_call cdr3_aa cdr3_nt
few TRBJ2-7 TRBV15 TRBD1 CATSRVWDRGTREQYF TGTGCCACCAGCAGAGTGTGGGACAGGGGAACTCGCGAGCAGTACTTC
few TRBJ2-5 TRBV7-9 TRBD2 CASSRTFPLAGKETQYF TGTGCCAGCAGCCGAACCTTCCCACTAGCGGGAAAAGAGACCCAGTACTTC
- TRBJ1-4 TRBV7-2 - CASSSEGRLGEKLFF TGTGCCAGCAGCTCGGAGGGGAGGCTAGGTGAAAAACTGTTTTTT
- TRBJ1-4 TRBV29-1 - CSVVSGQGEKLFF TGCAGCGTTGTTTCGGGGCAGGGCGAAAAACTGTTTTTT
- TRBJ2-6 TRBV4-3 - CASSQDLRGPSGANVLTF TGCGCCAGCAGCCAAGATCTACGGGGACCCTCTGGGGCCAACGTCCTGACTTTC
- TRBJ1-2 TRBV12-3/TRBV12-4 - CASSLVMGPGRGGYTF TGTGCCAGCAGTTTAGTGATGGGGCCTGGCAGGGGAGGCTACACCTTC
few TRBJ1-4 TRBV7-9 TRBD1 CASSARQGGTNEKLFF TGTGCCAGCAGCGCACGACAGGGGGGCACTAATGAAAAACTGTTTTTT
few TRBJ2-5 TRBV5-6 - CASSARPGTQYF TGTGCCAGCTCCGCAAGACCAGGGACCCAGTACTTC
few TRBJ2-4 TRBV11-1 - CASSLAGSLAKNIQYF TGTGCCAGCAGCCTAGCCGGCTCCTTAGCCAAAAACATTCAGTACTTC
- TRBJ1-2 TRBV7-9 - CASSLPGNGCTF TGTGCCAGCAGCTTACCAGGGAATGGCTGCACCTTC
- TRBJ1-1 TRBV7-9 - CASSHGGLDTEAFF TGTGCCAGCAGCCACGGTGGTTTGGACACTGAAGCTTTCTTT
- TRBJ2-7 TRBV5-1 - CASSSLVGGTEQYF TGCGCCAGCAGCTCCCTCGTAGGCGGAACCGAGCAGTACTTC
few TRBJ2-2 TRBV5-1 - CASIPGTANTGELFF TGCGCCAGCATCCCCGGCACCGCGAACACCGGGGAGCTGTTTTTT
- TRBJ2-1 TRBV4-2 TRBD2 CASSQALAVAYNEQFF TGTGCCAGCAGCCAGGCGCTAGCGGTAGCCTACAATGAGCAGTTCTTC
- TRBJ2-5 TRBV18 - CASSNTGHQETQYF TGTGCCAGCTCTAACACAGGGCACCAAGAGACCCAGTACTTC
- TRBJ2-3 TRBV7-2 - CASSPLSASTDTQYF TGTGCCAGCAGCCCTCTTAGCGCCAGCACAGATACGCAGTATTTT
- TRBJ1-2 TRBV5-1 - CASSGTDHGYTF TGCGCCAGCAGCGGAACAGACCATGGCTACACCTTC
few TRBJ2-1 TRBV7-2 TRBD2 CASSLVEAGVGEQFF TGTGCCAGCAGCTTAGTTGAAGCGGGAGTGGGTGAGCAGTTCTTC
- TRBJ1-3 TRBV18 - CASSPAGLGASGNTIYF TGTGCCAGCTCACCCGCTGGACTGGGTGCCTCTGGAAACACCATATATTTT
- TRBJ1-5 TRBV20-1 - CSAREFNQPQHF TGCAGTGCTAGAGAATTTAATCAGCCCCAGCATTTT
many TRBJ2-1 TRBV6-5 TRBD2 CASSLAGSEQFF TGTGCCAGCAGTCTAGCGGGATCTGAGCAGTTCTTC
- TRBJ2-6 TRBV12-3/TRBV12-4 TRBD1 CASSFPGQLISGANVLTF TGTGCCAGCAGTTTCCCGGGACAGCTGATCTCTGGGGCCAACGTCCTGACTTTC
once TRBJ2-7 TRBV28 TRBD1 CASSRTGDSSYEQYF TGTGCCAGCAGCCGGACAGGGGATAGCTCCTACGAGCAGTACTTC
few TRBJ1-1 TRBV11-2 - CASTIEASAEAFF TGTGCCAGCACCATAGAAGCATCGGCTGAAGCTTTCTTT
few TRBJ2-3 TRBV6-2/TRBV6-3 - CASRRGGVTDTQYF TGTGCCAGCCGAAGAGGGGGAGTCACAGATACGCAGTATTTT
many TRBJ2-7 TRBV28 TRBD1 CASSGTGGFHEQYF TGTGCCAGCTCTGGGACAGGGGGGTTCCACGAGCAGTACTTC
- TRBJ2-5 TRBV7-8 - CASSLQGEVETQYF TGTGCCAGCAGCCTACAGGGTGAGGTCGAGACCCAGTACTTC
many TRBJ2-3 TRBV7-2 - CASSLTGSTDTQYF TGTGCCAGCAGCTTAACGGGGAGCACAGATACGCAGTATTTT
few TRBJ2-2 TRBV6-5 - CASRRFTGELFF TGTGCCAGCCGTCGGTTCACCGGGGAGCTGTTTTTT
few TRBJ2-2 TRBV7-9 TRBD1 CSSSNDGQGNTGELFF TGTTCCAGCAGCAACGACGGACAGGGGAACACCGGGGAGCTGTTTTTT
- TRBJ2-5 TRBV10-3 TRBD1 CAISEGQQETQYF TGTGCCATCAGCGAGGGACAGCAAGAGACCCAGTACTTC
few TRBJ2-2 TRBV12-3/TRBV12-4 TRBD2 CASSLTGLAGANTGELFF TGTGCCAGCAGCCTCACGGGACTAGCGGGGGCCAACACCGGGGAGCTGTTTTTT
- TRBJ1-2 TRBV18 - CASSPREDYGYTF TGTGCCAGCTCACCACGGGAGGACTATGGCTACACCTTC
few TRBJ2-3 TRBV20-1 - CSARKDIADTQYF TGCAGTGCCCGTAAAGACATCGCGGATACGCAGTATTTT
few TRBJ1-2 TRBV30 - CAWSVHRYGYTF TGTGCCTGGAGTGTCCACCGCTATGGCTACACCTTC
- TRBJ2-3 TRBV7-7 - CASSLLGGSDTQYF TGTGCCAGCAGCTTACTGGGAGGATCAGATACGCAGTATTTT
- TRBJ1-2 TRBV5-1 - CASSPQSNSGYTF TGCGCCAGCAGCCCACAGTCTAACTCTGGCTACACCTTC